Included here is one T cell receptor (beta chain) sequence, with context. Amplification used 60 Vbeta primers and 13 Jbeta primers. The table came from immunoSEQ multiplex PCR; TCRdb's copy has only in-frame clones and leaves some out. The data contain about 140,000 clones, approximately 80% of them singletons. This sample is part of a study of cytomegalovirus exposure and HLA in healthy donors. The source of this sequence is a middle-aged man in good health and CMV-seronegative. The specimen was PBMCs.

CDR3 sequence: CASSSVGYEQYF. CDR3 DNA: TGTGCCAGCAGCTCGGTTGGCTACGAGCAGTACTTC. V gene TRBV7-8 combines with J gene TRBJ2-7; D is unresolved. V shed 4 bases and J shed 3 bases, with 7 bases lying between them. Germline CDR1 is SGHVS and CDR2 is FQNEAQ. The CDR3 runs 12 residues.